The clone carrying this TCR beta chain showed up just a few times. These data are taken from a study of blood T cells in healthy people across ages. The V gene end was trimmed by 0 bases and the J gene end by 0 bases; junction bases not matched to a gene: 8. CDR1 and CDR2 (germline): LGHNA, YNFKEQ. The CDR3 covers 19 residues. A minimum of 5.5 micrograms of total RNA was extracted per sample. Together with a sample-barcoded 5' primer, a J-beta primer mix was included in a second PCR lasting about 7 to 11 cycles. TCRdb reprocessed the 5' RACE reads with MiXCR, giving one entry per CDR3 protein. The repertoire has about 640,000 distinct CDR3 sequences, 40% to 45% of them found once; the top ten carry around 32%.

The TCR sequence derives from a man older than 75 in good health. The sample was blood. This chain joins TRBV4-2 and TRBJ2-6, with 7 bases matching TRBD2. The CDR3: CASSQDSEAGRSGANVLTF. The CDR3 coding sequence is TGTGCCAGCAGCCAAGATTCCGAAGCGGGACGCTCTGGGGCCAACGTCCTGACTTTC.